Here is one T cell receptor beta chain with its context. Time point denoted: persistent/refractory GD, antithyroid drugs over 5 years with positive TRAb. PBMC RNA served as the TCR library source. Arm-PCR with iRepertoire HTBI primers amplified the CDR3 regions for these TCR beta libraries. Each CDR3 protein is one row after TCRdb ran MiXCR on the multiplex PCR reads. Among 400,000 to 450,000 distinct CDR3 sequences listed, 23% were seen once. This record comes from a study of regulatory T cells in long-lasting Graves disease. The CDR3 runs 16 residues. V lost 4 bases, J lost 0 bases, and 4 bases stayed unmatched. Germline V gives CDR1 SGHTA, CDR2 FQGNSA.

This chain links TRBV7-2 with TRBJ1-2, with 11 bases lining up with TRBD1. Sequencing used peripheral blood mononuclear cells (PBMCs), obtained when the disease was refractory, from a patient treated with antithyroid drugs. This TCR derives from a female donor with Graves disease. CDR3 amino acids: CASSSDRGLTNYGYTF. Here the CDR3 DNA reads TGTGCCAGCAGCTCGGACAGGGGGCTAACTAACTATGGCTACACCTTC.